Sequencing of this TCR beta chain was carried out in a study of blood T cells in healthy people across ages. Study-level points and caveats: Those diversity estimates obtained from one million T cells were thought to be underestimates. The recorded TCR beta diversity per million T cells decreased in a roughly linear manner with age.

On this clonotype itself: Its specificity is not known.

Sample-barcoded 5' priming and a J-beta primer mix drove a second PCR of roughly 6 to 12 cycles. A template-switch adaptor that had 12 random nucleotides put a tag on each cDNA molecule. TCRdb called the 5' RACE reads again in MiXCR, with one record for every CDR3 protein. This sample has about 1,400,000 distinct CDR3 sequences; around two fifths occur once, and the top ten carry 6.5% to 10%. Sample: blood. The source of this sequence is a woman in her late teens or twenties in good health.

CDR3: CASSIVRAKNIQYF. CDR3 DNA: TGTGCCAGTAGTATCGTGAGGGCCAAAAACATTCAGTACTTC. The genes are TRBV19 and TRBJ2-4; D is unclear. Trimming left V 3 bases short and J 1 base short, with 7 bases between. CDR1 and CDR2 from the germline V gene are LNHDA and SQIVND (reference sequence). The CDR3 is 14 residues long.